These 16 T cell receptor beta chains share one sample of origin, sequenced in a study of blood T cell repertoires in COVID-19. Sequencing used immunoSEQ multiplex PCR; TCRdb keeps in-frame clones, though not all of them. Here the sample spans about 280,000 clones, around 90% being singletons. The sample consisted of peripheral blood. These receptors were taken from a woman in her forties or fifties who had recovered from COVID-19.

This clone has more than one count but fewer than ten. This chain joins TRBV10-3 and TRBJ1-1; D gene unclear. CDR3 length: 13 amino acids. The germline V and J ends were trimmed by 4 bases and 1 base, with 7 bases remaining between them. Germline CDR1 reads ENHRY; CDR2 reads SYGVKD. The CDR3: CAISAQPNTEAFF. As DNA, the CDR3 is TGTGCCATCAGTGCACAGCCGAACACTGAAGCTTTCTTT.

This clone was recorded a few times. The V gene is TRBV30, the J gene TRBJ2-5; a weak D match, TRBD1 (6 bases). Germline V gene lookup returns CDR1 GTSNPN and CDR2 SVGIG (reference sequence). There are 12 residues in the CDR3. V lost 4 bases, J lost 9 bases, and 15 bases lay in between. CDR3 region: CAWTRGKVAQYF. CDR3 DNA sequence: TGTGCCTGGACGAGGGGGAAAGTAGCCCAGTACTTC.

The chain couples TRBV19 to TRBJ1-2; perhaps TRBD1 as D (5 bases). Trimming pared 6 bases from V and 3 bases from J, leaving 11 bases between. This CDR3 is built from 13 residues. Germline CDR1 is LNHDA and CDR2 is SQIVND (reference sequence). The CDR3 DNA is TGTGCCAGTAGGAGGCAGGGTGACTATGGCTACACCTTC. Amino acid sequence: CASRRQGDYGYTF.

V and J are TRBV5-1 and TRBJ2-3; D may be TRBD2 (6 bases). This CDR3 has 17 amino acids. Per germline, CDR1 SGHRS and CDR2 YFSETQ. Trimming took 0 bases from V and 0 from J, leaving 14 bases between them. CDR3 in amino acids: CASSLAFGGASTDTQYF. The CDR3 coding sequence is TGCGCCAGCAGCTTGGCCTTTGGCGGGGCTAGCACAGATACGCAGTATTTT.

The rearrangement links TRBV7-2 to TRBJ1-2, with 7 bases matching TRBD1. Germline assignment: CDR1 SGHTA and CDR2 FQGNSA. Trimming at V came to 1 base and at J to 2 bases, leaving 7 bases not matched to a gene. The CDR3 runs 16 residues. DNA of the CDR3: TGTGCCAGCAGCTTAGAGCGCACAGGGGCGAACTATGGCTACACCTTC. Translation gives CASSLERTGANYGYTF.

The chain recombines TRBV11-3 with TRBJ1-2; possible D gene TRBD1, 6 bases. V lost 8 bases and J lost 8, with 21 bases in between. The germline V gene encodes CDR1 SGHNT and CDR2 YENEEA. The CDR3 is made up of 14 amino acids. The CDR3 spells CASFRGLKWNGYTF. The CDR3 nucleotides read TGTGCCAGCTTCAGGGGTTTGAAATGGAACGGCTACACCTTC.

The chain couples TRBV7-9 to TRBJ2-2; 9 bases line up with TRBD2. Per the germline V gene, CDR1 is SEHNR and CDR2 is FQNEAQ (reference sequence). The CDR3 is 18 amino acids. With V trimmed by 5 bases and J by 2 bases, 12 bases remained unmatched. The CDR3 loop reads CASSDSPLAGVNTGELFF. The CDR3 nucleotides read TGTGCCAGCAGCGACTCCCCTTTAGCGGGGGTTAACACCGGGGAGCTGTTTTTT.

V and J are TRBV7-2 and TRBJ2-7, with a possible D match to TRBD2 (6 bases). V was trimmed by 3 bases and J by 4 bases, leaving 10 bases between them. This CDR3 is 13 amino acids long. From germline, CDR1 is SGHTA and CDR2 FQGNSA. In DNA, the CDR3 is TGTGCCAGCAGCTTGGCGGGATCGTACGAGCAGTACTTC. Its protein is CASSLAGSYEQYF.

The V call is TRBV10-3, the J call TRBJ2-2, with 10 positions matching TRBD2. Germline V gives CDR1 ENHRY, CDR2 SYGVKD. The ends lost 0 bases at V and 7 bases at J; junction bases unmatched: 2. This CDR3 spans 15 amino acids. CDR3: CAISESSGRVGELFF. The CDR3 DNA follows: TGTGCCATCAGTGAGTCAAGCGGGAGGGTCGGGGAGCTGTTTTTT.

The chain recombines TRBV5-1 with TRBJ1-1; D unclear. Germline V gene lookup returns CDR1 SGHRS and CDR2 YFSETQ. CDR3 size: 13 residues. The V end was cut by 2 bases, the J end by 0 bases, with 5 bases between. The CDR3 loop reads CASSFGMNTEAFF. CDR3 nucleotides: TGCGCCAGCAGCTTCGGGATGAACACTGAAGCTTTCTTT.

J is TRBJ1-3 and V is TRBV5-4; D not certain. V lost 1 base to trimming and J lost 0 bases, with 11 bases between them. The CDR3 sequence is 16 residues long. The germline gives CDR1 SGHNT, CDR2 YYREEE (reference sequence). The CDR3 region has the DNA TGTGCCAGCAGCTTGTGGGGAGGTTCCTCTGGAAACACCATATATTTT. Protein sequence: CASSLWGGSSGNTIYF.

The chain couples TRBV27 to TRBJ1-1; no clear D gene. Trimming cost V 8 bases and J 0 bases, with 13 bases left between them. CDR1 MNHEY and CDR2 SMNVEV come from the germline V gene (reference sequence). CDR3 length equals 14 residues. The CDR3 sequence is CASASPGMNTEAFF. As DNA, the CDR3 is TGTGCCAGCGCTTCTCCCGGGATGAACACTGAAGCTTTCTTT.

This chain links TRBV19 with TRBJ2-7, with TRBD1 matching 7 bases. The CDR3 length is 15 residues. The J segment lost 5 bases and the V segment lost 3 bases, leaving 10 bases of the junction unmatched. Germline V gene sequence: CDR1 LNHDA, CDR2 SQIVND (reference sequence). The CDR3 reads CASSIIGGGIHEQYF. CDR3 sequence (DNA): TGTGCCAGTAGTATCATAGGGGGCGGTATCCACGAGCAGTACTTC.

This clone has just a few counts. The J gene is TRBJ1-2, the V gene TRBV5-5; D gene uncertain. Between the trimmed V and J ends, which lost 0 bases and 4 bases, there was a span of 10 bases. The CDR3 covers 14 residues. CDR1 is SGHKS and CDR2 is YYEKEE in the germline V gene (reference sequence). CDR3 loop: CASSLGHALYGYTF. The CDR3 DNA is TGTGCCAGCAGCTTGGGACACGCTCTCTATGGCTACACCTTC.

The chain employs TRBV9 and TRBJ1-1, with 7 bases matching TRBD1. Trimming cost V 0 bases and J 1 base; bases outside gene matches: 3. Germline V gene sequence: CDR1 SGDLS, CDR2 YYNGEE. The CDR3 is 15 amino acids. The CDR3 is CASSVEGAPNTEAFF. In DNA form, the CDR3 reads TGTGCCAGCAGCGTAGAGGGGGCGCCGAACACTGAAGCTTTCTTT.

CDR3 DNA: TGTGCCAGCAGCCACCCCAGGGGTTCTGGGGCCAACGTCCTGACTTTC. This translates into CASSHPRGSGANVLTF. J is TRBJ2-6 and V is TRBV3-1 (or the pseudogene TRBV3-2), with D possibly matching TRBD1 (6 bases). V was trimmed by 3 bases and J by 1 base, leaving 10 bases between them. The CDR3 loop spans 16 amino acids. Germline V gene sequence: CDR1 LGHDT, CDR2 YNNKEL (reference sequence).